Presented here are 27 T cell receptor beta chains from one specimen sequenced in a study of T cells in Graves' hyperthyroidism and ophthalmopathy. Researchers amplified the TCR beta CDR3 regions from RNA transcripts. RT-PCR in the first round (using the HTBI primer set) targeted the TCR CDR3. TCRdb called the multiplex PCR reads again in MiXCR, with one record for every CDR3 protein. The data show 250,000 to 400,000 distinct CDR3 sequences, roughly 13% seen once. Sequencing was done on a sample of blood. These receptors came from a middle-aged woman with Graves' ophthalmopathy.

This clonotype was seen only a few times. V gene TRBV20-1 combines with J gene TRBJ2-7, with a tentative D call TRBD1 (6 bases). The CDR3 length is 14 residues. Germline CDR1 DFQATT, CDR2 SNEGSKA (reference sequence). With 4 bases removed from V and 1 base from J, the gap between germline ends came to 14 bases. CDR3 in amino acids: CSAKPGQFSYEQYF. CDR3 nucleotides: TGCAGTGCTAAACCTGGACAGTTTTCCTACGAGCAGTACTTC.

This clonotype was seen ten or more times. The rearrangement joins TRBV2 to TRBJ1-5; 8 bases agree with TRBD1. The CDR3 is made up of 15 amino acids. Germline V gene sequence: CDR1 SNHLY, CDR2 FYNNEI. The ends lost 8 bases at V and 1 base at J; junction bases unmatched: 7. CDR3 region: CASRPRQGSNQPQHF. CDR3 in DNA: TGTGCCAGCCGCCCCCGACAGGGGAGCAATCAGCCCCAGCATTTT.

In its sample, this clonotype was seen a few times. The DNA for the CDR3 is TGTGCCAGCAGCCCGGGACAGGGGGCGGGACAGTTCTTC. Translation: CASSPGQGAGQFF. V and J are TRBV3-1 and TRBJ2-1; 12 bases align to TRBD1. The germline gives CDR1 LGHDT, CDR2 YNNKEL (reference sequence). This CDR3 comprises 13 residues. V was pared by 4 bases and J by 13 bases, with 5 bases of the junction left unmatched.

This clonotype occurred many times. The chain links TRBV10-3 to TRBJ2-1; either TRBD1 or TRBD2 may fit D (5 bases each). Looked up from germline, CDR1 is ENHRY and CDR2 is SYGVKD. Deletions cut 3 bases from V and 6 bases from J, with 12 bases between. The CDR3 has 14 amino acids. Written as DNA, the CDR3 is TGTGCCATCAGTGACTTTGGGACCTTCAATGAGCAGTTCTTC. The encoded protein is CAISDFGTFNEQFF.

The rearrangement joins TRBV7-6 to TRBJ1-5; D ambiguous. Trimming removed 5 bases from V and 7 bases from J, with 12 bases in between. Germline V gene data show CDR1 as SGHVS and CDR2 as FNYEAQ. The CDR3 totals 13 residues. The CDR3, as DNA: TGTGCCAGCAGCCCTCTCCCGGAGCAGCCCCAGCATTTT. This translates into CASSPLPEQPQHF. The full variable domain, with the rest looked up from reference TRBV7-6 and TRBJ1-5, is GAGVSQSPRYKVTKRGQDVALRCDPISGHVSLYWYRQALGQGPEFLTYFNYEAQQDKSGLPNDRFSAERPEGSISTLTIQRTEQRDSAMYRCASSPLPEQPQHFGDGTRLSIL.

This clonotype was seen ten or more times. The gene calls are TRBV11-2 and TRBJ1-4; a weak D match, TRBD1 (6 bases). The CDR3 loop spans 14 amino acids. V was cut by 5 bases and J by 7 bases, with 14 bases left in between. Germline V gives CDR1 SGHAT, CDR2 FQNNGV. Here the CDR3 reads CASSRLGAVEKLFF. DNA of the CDR3: TGTGCCAGCAGCCGGCTGGGGGCGGTTGAAAAACTGTTTTTT. Full variable domain (rest looked up from reference TRBV11-2 and TRBJ1-4): EAGVAQSPRYKIIEKRQSVAFWCNPISGHATLYWYQQILGQGPKLLIQFQNNGVVDDSQLPKDRFSAERLKGVDSTLKIQPAKLEDSAVYLCASSRLGAVEKLFFGSGTQLSVL.

This clonotype was detected only a few times. The chain combines TRBV29-1 with TRBJ2-7; D is perhaps TRBD2 (5 bases). The CDR3 totals 17 residues. From germline, CDR1 is SQVTM and CDR2 ANQGSEA. V lost 0 bases and J lost 3, with 21 bases in between. CDR3 sequence (DNA): TGCAGCGTTGAAGATAGGGCCCCGGAGGCGGTAGACTACGAGCAGTACTTC. Its protein product is CSVEDRAPEAVDYEQYF.

The chain links TRBV29-1 to TRBJ1-2, with 9 bases that match TRBD1. CDR1 is SQVTM, CDR2 ANQGSEA, per germline. The length of the CDR3 is 11 residues. With V trimmed by 4 bases and J by 7 bases, 1 base remained unmatched. The CDR3 is CSVGDRVGYTF. The CDR3 DNA follows: TGCAGCGTTGGGGACAGGGTTGGCTACACCTTC.

This clonotype came up a few times. V and J are TRBV7-9 and TRBJ1-1, with D uncertain. Between the trimmed V and J ends, which lost 1 base and 9 bases, there was a span of 12 bases. This CDR3 is built from 13 residues. Germline CDR1 and CDR2: SEHNR and FQNEAQ (reference sequence). CDR3 nucleotides: TGTGCCAGCAGCTTAGTTGGTAGTAACCAAGCTTTCTTT. It specifies CASSLVGSNQAFF.

This clonotype came up many times. The chain has TRBV12-3 or TRBV12-4 and TRBJ1-1; tentative D call: TRBD1 (5 bases). The CDR3 has 14 amino acids. V lost 8 bases and J 4 bases, leaving 17 bases between the germline ends. In nucleotides, the CDR3 is TGTGCCAGCGGACTTCATTTGGGGGGCACTGAAGCTTTCTTT. Its protein is CASGLHLGGTEAFF.

This clonotype was found many times. The chain combines TRBV6-1 with TRBJ2-7; D uncertain. V was pared by 9 bases and J by 0 bases, with 12 bases between. CDR3 length: 13 residues. The germline gives CDR1 MNHNS, CDR2 SASEGT. The chain's CDR3 is CASTDPSSYEQYF. For the CDR3, the DNA is TGTGCCAGTACGGACCCATCCTCCTACGAGCAGTACTTC.

CDR3 DNA sequence: TGTGCCAGCAGTGCACTAGCGTCTACCGGGGAGCTGTTTTTT. It encodes CASSALASTGELFF. The gene calls are TRBV6-4 and TRBJ2-2; 7 bases are shared with TRBD2. The CDR3 covers 14 residues. The V gene end was trimmed by 4 bases and the J gene end by 5 bases; junction bases not matched to a gene: 4. Germline CDR1 is MRHNA and CDR2 is SNTAGT.

V is TRBV19 and J is TRBJ1-2, with D tentatively TRBD1 (6 bases). Per germline, CDR1 LNHDA and CDR2 SQIVND (reference sequence). The CDR3 is made up of 13 amino acids. V was clipped by 3 bases and J by 5 bases, with 10 bases between them. The chain's CDR3 is CASSIGRGYGYTF. The CDR3 DNA sequence: TGTGCCAGTAGTATCGGCAGGGGTTATGGCTACACCTTC.

This clonotype has just a few counts. The chain employs TRBV10-2 and TRBJ1-6, with TRBD1 as a possible D gene (5 bases). The germline V gene encodes CDR1 WSHSY and CDR2 SAAADI. The CDR3 is made up of 14 amino acids. V was clipped by 6 bases and J by 7 bases, with 13 bases between them. The CDR3 coding sequence is TGCGCCAGCAGAAAGGGGACGGAGAATTCACCCCTCCACTTT. This sequence encodes CASRKGTENSPLHF.

This clonotype was detected many times. The chain links TRBV2 to TRBJ1-2; maybe TRBD1 (6 bases). The CDR3 totals 14 residues. Trimming left V 5 bases short and J 2 bases short, with 12 bases between. CDR1 is SNHLY, CDR2 FYNNEI, per germline. CDR3 sequence reads: CASSLDRLNYGYTF. In nucleotides, the CDR3 is TGTGCCAGCAGTCTGGACAGACTGAACTATGGCTACACCTTC.

This clonotype was picked up many times. The gene calls are TRBV12-3 or TRBV12-4 and TRBJ2-3, with 8 bases identical to TRBD2. V trimming: 2 bases; J trimming: 4 bases; junction bases outside the gene matches: 11. The CDR3 runs to 17 residues. DNA for the CDR3: TGTGCCAGCAGTTTACCCCTCAGGCGGGGGGTTGCAGATACGCAGTATTTT. Translated, it gives CASSLPLRRGVADTQYF.

The chain carries TRBV19 and TRBJ1-1; D uncertain. The CDR3 length is 14 residues. Germline values: CDR1 LNHDA, CDR2 SQIVND (reference sequence). The germline V and J ends were trimmed by 1 base and 1 base, with 7 bases remaining between them. CDR3 sequence reads: CASSIGWGNTEAFF. The DNA for the CDR3 is TGTGCCAGTAGTATAGGGTGGGGGAACACTGAAGCTTTCTTT.

This clonotype was observed many times. V is TRBV10-3 and J is TRBJ2-3; no definite D call. Trimming removed 0 bases from V and 1 base from J, with 11 bases in between. The CDR3 spans 16 residues. Germline V gives CDR1 ENHRY, CDR2 SYGVKD. CDR3 sequence reads: CAISESSSRGTDTQYF. In DNA form, the CDR3 reads TGTGCCATCAGTGAGTCGTCTAGTAGGGGCACAGATACGCAGTATTTT.

This clonotype was recorded many times. The chain is built from TRBV28 and TRBJ1-5; 8 positions match TRBD1. The ends lost 6 bases at V and 0 bases at J; junction bases unmatched: 16. The CDR3 sequence is 19 residues long. Germline CDR1 reads MDHEN; CDR2 reads SYDVKM. Here the CDR3 reads CASSYSALIDRGSNQPQHF. The CDR3 bases are TGTGCCAGCAGCTATTCCGCTCTCATCGACAGGGGTAGCAATCAGCCCCAGCATTTT. The whole variable domain, filled in from reference TRBV28 and TRBJ1-5, reads DVKVTQSSRYLVKRTGEKVFLECVQDMDHENMFWYRQDPGLGLRLIYFSYDVKMKEKGDIPEGYSVSREKKERFSLILESASTNQTSMYLCASSYSALIDRGSNQPQHFGDGTRLSIL.

The gene calls are TRBV19 and TRBJ1-2, with D possibly TRBD1 on 5 matching bases. The CDR3 has 15 amino acids. Trimming pared 3 bases from V and 1 base from J, leaving 12 bases between. Germline CDR1 LNHDA, CDR2 SQIVND (reference sequence). The CDR3 DNA reads as TGTGCCAGTAGTATTAAGGCTGGGGGTAACTATGGCTACACCTTC. As protein: CASSIKAGGNYGYTF.

This clonotype was picked up many times. The V call is TRBV11-2, the J call TRBJ2-3, with a possible D match to TRBD2 (6 bases). The CDR3 consists of 16 residues. Trimming removed 2 bases from V and 3 bases from J, with 15 bases in between. Germline CDR1 SGHAT, CDR2 FQNNGV. As DNA, the CDR3 is TGTGCCAGCAGCTTAACCGGGAGAGGTCATACAGATACGCAGTATTTT. Translating it yields CASSLTGRGHTDTQYF.

The sample holds a few counts of this clonotype. The J gene is TRBJ1-6, the V gene TRBV6-1; possible D gene TRBD1, 5 bases. This CDR3 spans 14 amino acids. The germline V gene has CDR1 MNHNS and CDR2 SASEGT. V shed 5 bases and J shed 10 bases, with 15 bases lying between them. In nucleotides, the CDR3 is TGTGCCAGCAGTAACATTGGGGGTGAATCACCCCTCCACTTT. Its translation is CASSNIGGESPLHF.

This clonotype was picked up one time. Relative to the germline gene, one junction end is altered; a read error may explain this. The CDR3 DNA sequence: TGCGCCAGCAGCTTATATGGGAATGGGGCCAACGTCCTGACTTTC. Amino acid sequence: CASSLYGNGANVLTF. This chain joins TRBV7-9 and TRBJ2-6, with D uncertain. Looked up from germline, CDR1 is SEHNR and CDR2 is FQNEAQ (reference sequence). The CDR3 has 15 amino acids.

This clonotype was seen a few times. The germline gene is not matched at one end of the junction; a read error may be the cause. The gene calls are TRBV27 and TRBJ1-3; possibly TRBD1 for D (5 bases). The CDR3 extends over 14 amino acids. Germline-derived CDR1 and CDR2 are MNHEY and SMNVEV (reference sequence). CDR3 sequence (DNA): TGTGCCAGCAGTTTATCAGGGGCTGGAAACACCCTATATTTT. It translates to CASSLSGAGNTLYF.

This clonotype was found many times. This chain joins TRBV12-3 or TRBV12-4 and TRBJ2-1; TRBD2 agrees at 10 bases. Trimming took 5 bases from V and 4 from J; bases not matched to a gene: 8. This CDR3 has 16 amino acids. The CDR3 DNA reads TGTGCCAGCAGTAGAGATCGGACTAGCGGTTACAATGAGCAGTTCTTC. Residues: CASSRDRTSGYNEQFF.

This clonotype was observed at least ten times. The rearrangement links TRBV10-3 to TRBJ1-4, with 9 bases identical to TRBD1. The CDR3 length is 14 residues. V lost 6 bases, J lost 6 bases, and 5 bases stayed unmatched. Germline CDR1 is ENHRY and CDR2 is SYGVKD. CDR3 in amino acids: CAIRAGTGHEKLFF. CDR3 coding DNA: TGTGCCATCAGGGCCGGGACAGGGCATGAAAAACTGTTTTTT.

The chain combines TRBV7-9 with TRBJ2-2; unclear D gene. This CDR3 is built from 14 residues. CDR1 is SEHNR and CDR2 is FQNEAQ in the germline V gene (reference sequence). Trimming pared 3 bases from V and 3 bases from J, leaving 8 bases between. Written as DNA, the CDR3 is TGTGCCAGCAGCTTGCAGGCCGACACCGGGGAGCTGTTTTTT. Translated, it gives CASSLQADTGELFF.